This T cell receptor (beta chain) is drawn from a study of blood T cell repertoires in COVID-19. Assay used: immunoSEQ multiplex PCR; TCRdb lists only in-frame clones, some missing. The sample has approximately 130,000 clones; roughly 80% are singletons. Germline V gene lookup returns CDR1 SGHTA and CDR2 FQGTGA. V lost 4 bases and J lost 0, with 14 bases in between. CDR3 size: 16 residues. This receptor was taken from a human donor in a cohort sampled during active COVID-19. Source material: peripheral blood. V usage is TRBV7-3 and J usage is TRBJ2-3; D possibly corresponds to TRBD2 (7 bases). In nucleotides, the CDR3 is TGTGCCAGCAGCTCAGGGGCTAGCGGTAGCACAGATACGCAGTATTTT. Translating gives CASSSGASGSTDTQYF.